Following are 23 T cell receptor beta chains from one sample sequenced in a study of cytomegalovirus exposure and HLA in healthy donors. The study ran its PCR with 60 Vbeta and 13 Jbeta primers. The method was immunoSEQ multiplex PCR; TCRdb's version includes in-frame clones alone and lacks a portion of them. Across around 53,000 clones, the top ten clones capture about 6% of the sample. Material: PBMCs. These receptors were collected from a male donor in good health and CMV-seropositive.

The genes are TRBV13 and TRBJ2-1, with TRBD1 as a possible D gene (5 bases). Germline CDR1 PRHDT, CDR2 FYEKMQ (reference sequence). There are 16 residues in the CDR3. V was shortened by 3 bases and J by 6 bases, with 18 bases between the two germline ends. CDR3 amino acids: CASSFKVQGSGNEQFF. The CDR3 nucleotides read TGTGCCAGCAGCTTTAAGGTCCAGGGCTCAGGCAATGAGCAGTTCTTC. The variable domain in full, with the rest retrieved from reference TRBV13 and TRBJ2-1, is AAGVIQSPRHLIKEKRETATLKCYPIPRHDTVYWYQQGPGQDPQFLISFYEKMQSDKGSIPDRFSAQQFSDYHSELNMSSLELGDSALYFCASSFKVQGSGNEQFFGPGTRLTVL.

V usage is TRBV11-3 and J usage is TRBJ2-5; D may be TRBD2 (6 bases). The V and J ends lost 4 bases and 5 bases respectively, with 8 bases between them. CDR1 and CDR2 from the germline V gene are SGHNT and YENEEA. The CDR3 spans 12 residues. The CDR3 sequence: CASSSGEETQYF. The CDR3 region has the DNA TGTGCCAGCAGCTCGGGGGAGGAGACCCAGTACTTC.

Worth noting for this clone: The CDR3 ends on some other residue instead of the conserved phenylalanine or tryptophan, so this is likely a read error. This chain connects TRBV4-3 to TRBJ1-2; D possibly corresponds to TRBD1 (6 bases). Looked up from germline, CDR1 is LGHNA and CDR2 is YSLEER. V lost 1 base and J 7 bases, leaving 25 bases between the germline ends. The CDR3 covers 18 residues. The CDR3 loop reads CASSQGLGWGRNYAGYTL. CDR3 DNA sequence: TGCGCCAGCAGCCAAGGGCTTGGTTGGGGGCGAAATTACGCTGGCTACACCCTC.

The chain couples TRBV9 to TRBJ2-3, with D hard to call. Trimming shortened V by 1 base and J by 0 bases, and 6 bases separated the two germline ends. The CDR3 totals 14 residues. Germline CDR1 SGDLS, CDR2 YYNGEE. The CDR3 DNA sequence: TGTGCCAGCAGCGTATTTGGCAGCACAGATACGCAGTATTTT. Protein sequence: CASSVFGSTDTQYF.

The V call is TRBV6-1, the J call TRBJ1-5; TRBD1 matches 7 bases. V dropped 5 bases and J dropped 5; count of bases not matched to a gene: 9. Germline-derived CDR1 and CDR2 are MNHNS and SASEGT. The CDR3 has 15 amino acids. CDR3 sequence reads: CASSPRGTDDQPQHF. CDR3 nucleotide sequence: TGTGCCAGCAGTCCCAGGGGGACTGACGATCAGCCCCAGCATTTT.

The chain employs TRBV28 and TRBJ2-4; 8 bases fit TRBD1. Germline V gene sequence: CDR1 MDHEN, CDR2 SYDVKM. The J segment lost 0 bases and the V segment lost 4 bases, leaving 5 bases of the junction unmatched. The CDR3 is 16 amino acids. The CDR3: CASSSGQDLAKNIQYF. CDR3 sequence (DNA): TGTGCCAGCAGTTCGGGACAGGACTTAGCCAAAAACATTCAGTACTTC.

The CDR3 region is CASSPTRQGTQYF. CDR3 DNA: TGTGCCAGCAGCCCAACCCGACAGGGGACGCAGTATTTT. The chain employs TRBV21-1 and TRBJ2-3; TRBD1 is the table's D call, not checked against the DNA. TRBV21-1 is reported as a pseudogene. The CDR3 runs to 13 residues.

V gene TRBV4-3 combines with J gene TRBJ2-7; possible D gene TRBD2, 5 bases. The CDR3 is made up of 15 amino acids. Germline-derived CDR1 and CDR2 are LGHNA and YSLEER. V dropped 0 bases and J dropped 3 bases, with 12 bases sitting between them. This CDR3 is CASSQDRGRVYEQYF. CDR3 coding DNA: TGCGCCAGCAGCCAAGATCGGGGAAGAGTCTACGAGCAGTACTTC.

The rearrangement uses TRBV7-4 and TRBJ1-5; perhaps TRBD1 as D (6 bases). This CDR3 comprises 16 residues. The V end was cut by 5 bases, the J end by 3 bases, with 17 bases between. The germline CDR1 and CDR2 sequences are SGHVT and SQSDAQ. The CDR3 region is CASSLQGGYNNQPQHF. The CDR3 nucleotides read TGTGCCAGCAGCCTACAGGGAGGGTATAACAATCAGCCCCAGCATTTT.

The chain joins TRBV9 to TRBJ2-3, with 8 bases that match TRBD2. V gave up 0 bases and J gave up 1 base; unmatched junction bases: 4. Germline lookup yields CDR1 SGDLS and CDR2 YYNGEE. This CDR3 contains 16 residues. The CDR3 sequence is CASSVDQAGGTDTQYF. CDR3 coding DNA: TGTGCCAGCAGCGTAGATCAAGCGGGGGGCACAGATACGCAGTATTTT.

The V gene is TRBV7-6, the J gene TRBJ1-1; 12 nucleotides line up with TRBD1. The CDR3 spans 16 residues. Trimming removed 5 bases from V and 2 bases from J; junction bases left unmatched: 6. The germline V gene encodes CDR1 SGHVS and CDR2 FNYEAQ. DNA of the CDR3: TGTGCCAGCAGCCTGGGGACAGGGGGCCTTAACACTGAAGCTTTCTTT. Translating it yields CASSLGTGGLNTEAFF.

The chain couples TRBV23-1 to TRBJ2-2; 8 bases align to TRBD1. TRBV23-1 is designated an ORF whose function remains uncertain. This CDR3 spans 23 amino acids. V trimming: 0 bases; J trimming: 1 base; junction bases outside the gene matches: 22. The CDR3 loop reads CASSQSKRPADRDPHLNTGELFF. CDR3 bases: TGCGCCAGCAGTCAATCAAAACGACCCGCGGACAGGGATCCTCATCTGAACACCGGGGAGCTGTTTTTT.

The V gene is TRBV4-3, the J gene TRBJ2-2; D is uncertain. CDR3 length equals 18 residues. V was cut by 2 bases and J by 0 bases, with 16 bases left in between. The germline CDR1 and CDR2 sequences are LGHNA and YSLEER. CDR3 DNA sequence: TGCGCCAGCAGCCAAAGCCGATTTGACACTCCGAACACCGGGGAGCTGTTTTTT. Amino acid sequence: CASSQSRFDTPNTGELFF.

The rearrangement joins TRBV6-5 to TRBJ1-1; TRBD1 agrees at 7 bases. The CDR3 length is 13 residues. Germline CDR1 reads MNHEY; CDR2 reads SVGAGI. The V segment lost 6 bases and the J segment 5 bases; nucleotides outside the gene matches: 6. For the CDR3, the DNA is TGTGCCAGCAGCGAAGGGGGCAAAACTGAAGCTTTCTTT. This encodes CASSEGGKTEAFF.

This chain uses TRBV28 with TRBJ2-2; maybe TRBD1 (5 bases). The CDR3 consists of 16 residues. Between the trimmed V and J ends, which lost 2 bases and 7 bases, there was a span of 17 bases. CDR1 is MDHEN, CDR2 SYDVKM, per germline. The CDR3 DNA is TGTGCCAGCAGTTTACCCGACAGCTTCTGGGGCGGGGAGCTGTTTTTT. Amino acid sequence: CASSLPDSFWGGELFF.

This chain uses TRBV6-5 with TRBJ2-1; 9 positions match TRBD1. V lost 0 bases, J lost 6 bases, and 6 bases stayed unmatched. The CDR3 is 16 residues long. The germline V gene has CDR1 MNHEY and CDR2 SVGAGI. Here the CDR3 reads CASSYSGTGNRNEQFF. The CDR3 nucleotides are TGTGCCAGCAGTTACTCCGGGACAGGGAATCGCAATGAGCAGTTCTTC.

The CDR3 reads CASSPTGAYEQYF. In DNA, the CDR3 is TGTGCCAGCAGTCCGACAGGGGCCTACGAGCAGTACTTC. The chain is built from TRBV28 and TRBJ2-7, with 8 bases that match TRBD1. The V gene's germline CDR1 is MDHEN and CDR2 SYDVKM. After removal of 5 bases from V and 2 bases from J, the junction contained 2 bases not matched to a gene. The length of the CDR3 is 13 residues.

The chain joins TRBV21-1 to TRBJ2-5; the table assigns TRBD2, which was not confirmed against the DNA. TRBV21-1 is classified as a pseudogene. The CDR3 extends over 19 amino acids. CDR3 in DNA: TGTGCCAGCAGCAAAGTCTCGACTAGCGGGGGGGAAATACAAGAGACCCAGTACTTC. It codes for CASSKVSTSGGEIQETQYF.

This chain joins TRBV27 and TRBJ2-3; 15 bases are a match to TRBD2. The CDR3 length is 20 residues. The J segment lost 0 bases and the V segment lost 5 bases, leaving 12 bases of the junction unmatched. The germline gives CDR1 MNHEY, CDR2 SMNVEV (reference sequence). CDR3 in DNA: TGTGCCAGCAGTCCTCACCCGGGACTAGCGGGGGGATCTAGCACAGATACGCAGTATTTT. Amino acids: CASSPHPGLAGGSSTDTQYF.

The rearrangement uses TRBV9 and TRBJ2-3, with D perhaps TRBD1 (5 bases). Trimming left V 3 bases short and J 4 bases short, with 18 bases between. CDR3 length equals 16 residues. Germline values: CDR1 SGDLS, CDR2 YYNGEE. This CDR3 reads CASSAQGPLTADTQYF. The CDR3 DNA is TGTGCCAGCAGCGCCCAGGGCCCGCTTACGGCAGATACGCAGTATTTT.

V and J are TRBV6-5 and TRBJ1-1; 11 nucleotides line up with TRBD1. Germline lookup yields CDR1 MNHEY and CDR2 SVGAGI. The CDR3 loop spans 13 amino acids. After removal of 6 bases from V and 4 bases from J, the junction contained 1 base not matched to a gene. The DNA of the CDR3 is TGTGCCAGCAGGGGACAGGGGGGCACTGAAGCTTTCTTT. This codes for CASRGQGGTEAFF.

J is TRBJ2-2 and V is TRBV5-5, with 9 bases identical to TRBD1. Germline values: CDR1 SGHKS, CDR2 YYEKEE (reference sequence). There are 16 residues in the CDR3. J lost 3 bases, V lost 4 bases, and 7 bases had no gene match. CDR3 amino acids: CASSRDRDTYTGELFF. The CDR3 coding sequence is TGTGCCAGCAGCCGGGACAGGGATACTTACACCGGGGAGCTGTTTTTT.

The chain has TRBV19 and TRBJ2-3; 7 nucleotides line up with TRBD2. The CDR3 is 16 amino acids. Germline loops: CDR1 LNHDA, CDR2 SQIVND (reference sequence). The J segment lost 2 bases and the V segment lost 4 bases, leaving 9 bases of the junction unmatched. The CDR3 is CASSTQAGTLTDTQYF. The DNA of the CDR3 is TGTGCCAGTAGTACTCAAGCGGGGACCCTCACAGATACGCAGTATTTT.